The sequence of this TCR beta chain was determined in a study of T cell responses to AZD1222 COVID-19 vaccine. Study observations and caveats: It was only six AZD1222 recipients who were seropositive at baseline. Reports indicate that nearly half of spike-specific TCRs are directed at unmutated variant regions. There were mostly white British donors and more females than males, and clonal diversity was possibly underestimated.

Germline V gives CDR1 SGHKS, CDR2 YYEKEE (reference sequence). The CDR3 runs 16 residues. Trimming took 0 bases from V and 4 from J; bases not matched to a gene: 7. Method: immunoSEQ multiplex PCR; TCRdb's copy keeps in-frame clones and lacks some. Seen here are 150,000 to 200,000 clones, more than 80% observed once, and the top ten hold 5% to 7%. A note on this clone: Its specificity is unknown.

V gene TRBV5-5 combines with J gene TRBJ1-2; 9 bases fit TRBD1. The sequence was obtained from an adult in good health. The source material was peripheral blood, sampled on day 0 of AZD1222 vaccination. The CDR3, as DNA: TGTGCCAGCAGCTTGGGCGGGACAGGGTCGCTCTATGGCTACACCTTC. This codes for CASSLGGTGSLYGYTF.